This T cell receptor beta chain was profiled in a study of OX40 agonist ivuxolimab in advanced cancers. Across the study: Participants could have had prior anti-PD-1, anti-PD-L1 or anti-CTLA-4 therapy, and around 40% had some.

Produced via immunoSEQ multiplex PCR; TCRdb's table is partial and in-frame only. The table records 34,000 or so clones, around 85% of them present only once. Trimming removed 3 bases from V and 2 bases from J; junction bases left unmatched: 7. Germline V gives CDR1 LNHDA, CDR2 SQIVND (reference sequence). CDR3 length: 17 amino acids. About this clone: What it binds is unknown.

Study-level results: Nonresponders, in some cases, also had low normalized T-cell clonal expansion.

The sequences come from CD4+ or CD8+ T cells sorted from blood, collected in a trial of the OX40 agonist ivuxolimab. The TCR was taken from an adult with an advanced solid tumor such as melanoma, head and neck, liver or kidney cancer. The rearrangement joins TRBV19 to TRBJ2-7; 13 nucleotides align to TRBD2. CDR3: CASSILGLAGRPYEQYF. The CDR3 DNA reads TGTGCCAGTAGTATTTTGGGACTAGCGGGGCGTCCCTACGAGCAGTACTTC. The full variable domain, completed using reference TRBV19 and TRBJ2-7, is DGGITQSPKYLFRKEGQNVTLSCEQNLNHDAMYWYRQDPGQGLRLIYYSQIVNDFQKGDIAEGYSVSREKKESFPLTVTSAQKNPTAFYLCASSILGLAGRPYEQYFGPGTRLTVT.